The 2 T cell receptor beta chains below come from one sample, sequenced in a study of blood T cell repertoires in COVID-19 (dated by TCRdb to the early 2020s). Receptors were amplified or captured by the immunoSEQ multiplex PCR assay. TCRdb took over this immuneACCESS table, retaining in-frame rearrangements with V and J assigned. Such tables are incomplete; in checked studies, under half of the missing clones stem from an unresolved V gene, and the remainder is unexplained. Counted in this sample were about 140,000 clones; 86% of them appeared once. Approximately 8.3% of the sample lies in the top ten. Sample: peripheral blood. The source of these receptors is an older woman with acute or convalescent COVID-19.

CDR3 protein: CASSLGGRSGELFF. The DNA of the CDR3 is TGCGCCAGCAGCTTGGGGGGCAGGTCCGGGGAGCTGTTTTTT. The rearrangement uses TRBV5-1 and TRBJ2-2; D may be TRBD1 (5 bases). CDR3 length: 14 amino acids. Germline CDR1 SGHRS, CDR2 YFSETQ. Trimming pared 0 bases from V and 6 bases from J, leaving 9 bases between.

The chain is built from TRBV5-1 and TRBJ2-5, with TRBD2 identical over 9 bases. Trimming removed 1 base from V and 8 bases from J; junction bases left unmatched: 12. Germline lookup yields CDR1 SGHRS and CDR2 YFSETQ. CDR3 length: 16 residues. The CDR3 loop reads CASSLTPGTSMETQYF. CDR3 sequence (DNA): TGCGCCAGCAGCTTGACCCCCGGGACTAGCATGGAAACCCAGTACTTC.